A single sample is the source of the 31 T cell receptor beta chains below, sequenced in a study of Ad26.COV2.S vaccination and SARS-CoV-2 variants. Profiled with immunoSEQ multiplex PCR; TCRdb holds only in-frame clones, not every one. The sample lists about 330,000 clones; roughly 88% were seen once. Indicated treatment: around 19 received Ad26.COV2.S at low or high dose, single or two shots; a few received placebo; per-sample allocation not given. Material that was analyzed had been drawn on day 63 after the first vaccine or placebo injection. The source was peripheral blood, collected in a trial of Ad26.COV2.S vaccine versus placebo. The source of these receptors is a person between 18 and 59 years old who received the Ad26.COV2.S COVID-19 vaccine or a placebo.

This chain links TRBV4-1 with TRBJ2-1; D not resolved. The CDR3 length is 12 residues. The V gene lost 0 bases and the J gene lost 10 bases, with 7 bases spanning the gap. Germline CDR1 and CDR2: MGHRA and YSYEKL. In nucleotides, the CDR3 is TGCGCCAGCAGCCAAGAGAATAAAGAGCAGTTCTTC. This codes for CASSQENKEQFF.

J is TRBJ2-7 and V is TRBV9; no clear D gene. Germline CDR1 reads SGDLS; CDR2 reads YYNGEE. This CDR3 has 14 amino acids. Trimming shortened V by 0 bases and J by 0 bases, and 7 bases separated the two germline ends. The CDR3: CASSVGAVSYEQYF. The DNA for the CDR3 is TGTGCCAGCAGCGTAGGTGCCGTCTCCTACGAGCAGTACTTC.

The chain has TRBV6-5 and TRBJ1-5, with 7 bases that match TRBD1. CDR3 length: 16 residues. Germline loops: CDR1 MNHEY, CDR2 SVGAGI. Losses at the gene ends were 4 bases for V and 0 bases for J; bases not matched to a gene: 6. This CDR3 is CASSFWTGNSNQPQHF. CDR3 DNA: TGTGCCAGCAGTTTCTGGACAGGAAATAGCAATCAGCCCCAGCATTTT.

The V call is TRBV7-2, the J call TRBJ1-2; D gene uncertain. V was cut by 5 bases and J by 1 base, with 11 bases left in between. The CDR3 consists of 14 residues. Germline lookup yields CDR1 SGHTA and CDR2 FQGNSA. The chain's CDR3 is CASSPRFLNYGYTF. The CDR3 DNA is TGTGCCAGCAGCCCAAGGTTTCTTAACTATGGCTACACCTTC.

The chain combines TRBV19 with TRBJ1-2, with D unresolved. This CDR3 comprises 13 residues. Trimming pared 7 bases from V and 6 bases from J, leaving 15 bases between. Germline V lookup: CDR1 LNHDA, CDR2 SQIVND (reference sequence). CDR3 nucleotide sequence: TGTGCCAGTAAGGACGGCGGAAGAGATGGCTACACCTTC. Translated: CASKDGGRDGYTF. The complete variable domain, with remaining parts taken from reference TRBV19 and TRBJ1-2, reads DGGITQSPKYLFRKEGQNVTLSCEQNLNHDAMYWYRQDPGQGLRLIYYSQIVNDFQKGDIAEGYSVSREKKESFPLTVTSAQKNPTAFYLCASKDGGRDGYTFGSGTRLTVV.

The chain links TRBV4-1 to TRBJ1-5; D perhaps matches TRBD1 (5 bases). Germline values: CDR1 MGHRA, CDR2 YSYEKL. V dropped 4 bases and J dropped 1 base, with 11 bases sitting between them. The CDR3 runs 15 residues. The CDR3 DNA is TGCGCCAGCAGCCTGGACTGGGGGAGCAATCAGCCCCAGCATTTT. Amino acid sequence: CASSLDWGSNQPQHF.

The rearrangement joins TRBV7-9 to TRBJ2-1, with unresolved D. The CDR3 has 13 amino acids. With 2 bases removed from V and 6 bases from J, the gap between germline ends came to 8 bases. In germline, CDR1 is SEHNR, CDR2 FQNEAQ (reference sequence). CDR3 nucleotides: TGTGCCAGCAGCTTACTTTCTTCCAATGAGCAGTTCTTC. Translating it yields CASSLLSSNEQFF.

This clone was seen only once. The J gene is TRBJ1-2, the V gene TRBV19; D uncertain. CDR3 size: 13 residues. V gave up 9 bases and J gave up 4 bases, with 15 bases separating them. The germline CDR1 and CDR2 sequences are LNHDA and SQIVND (reference sequence). CDR3 residues: CASLNTGPYGYTF. The CDR3 bases are TGTGCCAGCCTGAATACCGGGCCCTATGGCTACACCTTC.

J is TRBJ1-1 and V is TRBV3-1 (or the pseudogene TRBV3-2), with 11 bases matching TRBD1. The V gene end was trimmed by 5 bases and the J gene end by 4 bases; junction bases not matched to a gene: 9. The CDR3 extends over 16 amino acids. Germline V lookup: CDR1 LGHDT, CDR2 YNNKEL (reference sequence). CDR3 bases: TGTGCCAGCAGCTTTCTCCCCGGGACAGGGGGCACTGAAGCTTTCTTT. Translating gives CASSFLPGTGGTEAFF.

The chain uses TRBV9 and TRBJ1-2; D is undetermined. Germline V gene sequence: CDR1 SGDLS, CDR2 YYNGEE. V was trimmed by 4 bases and J by 8 bases, leaving 33 bases between them. There are 19 residues in the CDR3. CDR3 region: CASSFAVGKEVYFPGGYTF. For the CDR3, the DNA is TGTGCCAGCAGCTTTGCTGTCGGGAAGGAGGTCTATTTTCCGGGGGGCTACACCTTC.

The chain uses TRBV10-1 and TRBJ2-1; 8 bases are shared with TRBD2. The CDR3 contains 13 residues. Germline trimming cut 3 bases from V and 12 bases from J; bases unmatched to any gene: 7. The germline V gene has CDR1 WNHNN and CDR2 SYGVQD (reference sequence). This chain's CDR3 is CASSDPGLVTQFF. In nucleotides, the CDR3 is TGCGCCAGCAGTGATCCGGGACTAGTAACGCAGTTCTTC.

This clone showed up just once. This chain links TRBV9 with TRBJ2-1, with D perhaps TRBD2 (7 bases). The ends were cut back, 1 base at V and 4 bases at J, with 15 bases in the middle. Germline V CDR1 and CDR2: SGDLS, YYNGEE. The CDR3 sequence is 16 residues long. The CDR3 region has the DNA TGTGCCAGCAGCGTAAACGCGGGGGCCGAGTACAATGAGCAGTTCTTC. Residues: CASSVNAGAEYNEQFF.

This sequence joins TRBV28 and TRBJ1-4; the D gene is possibly TRBD1 (5 bases). The CDR3 length is 12 residues. CDR1 MDHEN and CDR2 SYDVKM come from the germline V gene. The V and J ends lost 8 bases and 2 bases respectively, with 6 bases between them. The CDR3 sequence is CASRDTNEKLFF. In DNA, the CDR3 is TGTGCCAGCCGGGACACTAATGAAAAACTGTTTTTT.

The V and J genes are TRBV28 and TRBJ2-7; D is ambiguous. In germline, CDR1 is MDHEN, CDR2 SYDVKM. The V and J ends lost 6 bases and 0 bases respectively, with 9 bases between them. The CDR3 length is 13 residues. The DNA for the CDR3 is TGTGCCAGCAGCGAACTGAGCTCCTACGAGCAGTACGTC. It codes for CASSELSSYEQYV.

The J gene is TRBJ1-3, the V gene TRBV2; D remains unclear. Trimming removed 4 bases at V and 3 bases at J, with 4 bases between. Germline V CDR1 and CDR2: SNHLY, FYNNEI. The CDR3 length is 12 residues. The CDR3 DNA is TGTGCCAGCAGTGGGATTGGAAACACCATATATTTT. Its translation is CASSGIGNTIYF.

The V call is TRBV28, the J call TRBJ1-2; 9 nucleotides line up with TRBD1. This CDR3 region has 13 residues. V trimming: 7 bases; J trimming: 2 bases; junction bases outside the gene matches: 2. From germline, CDR1 is MDHEN and CDR2 SYDVKM. The DNA of the CDR3 is TGTGCCAGCACCGACAGGGGGAACTATGGCTACACCTTC. It specifies CASTDRGNYGYTF.

The chain carries TRBV2 and TRBJ1-2, with 7 bases identical to TRBD1. This CDR3 comprises 16 residues. CDR1 is SNHLY, CDR2 FYNNEI, per germline. Trimming took 5 bases from V and 0 from J; bases not matched to a gene: 9. This chain's CDR3 is CASSSGTASPNYGYTF. In DNA form, the CDR3 reads TGTGCCAGCAGTTCCGGGACAGCCTCCCCTAACTATGGCTACACCTTC.

This clone was observed a single time. The V and J genes are TRBV12-3 or TRBV12-4 and TRBJ1-2; D may be TRBD1 (5 bases). V lost 5 bases to trimming and J lost 8 bases, with 15 bases between them. CDR3 size: 13 residues. This CDR3 reads CASSNLRQHGYTF. DNA for the CDR3: TGTGCCAGCAGTAACCTCAGACAGCACGGCTACACCTTC.

The gene calls are TRBV10-3 and TRBJ2-2, with 7 bases identical to TRBD1. Looked up from germline, CDR1 is ENHRY and CDR2 is SYGVKD. The CDR3 totals 17 residues. Trimming cost V 5 bases and J 7 bases; bases outside gene matches: 16. CDR3 sequence (DNA): TGTGCCATCAGTCCCGCCCCAGGAAAGGGGGCGGGCGGGGAGCTGTTTTTT. This gives the protein CAISPAPGKGAGGELFF.

The V call is TRBV2, the J call TRBJ1-1; D gene ambiguous. Trimming took 6 bases from V and 9 from J, leaving 14 bases between them. CDR3 length: 12 amino acids. CDR1 is SNHLY and CDR2 is FYNNEI in the germline V gene. CDR3 in amino acids: CASRTTEFQAFF. CDR3 sequence (DNA): TGTGCCAGCAGAACCACGGAATTCCAAGCTTTCTTT.

The rearrangement joins TRBV12-3 or TRBV12-4 to TRBJ2-1; the D is unclear. The CDR3 is 13 amino acids. The V gene lost 3 bases and the J gene lost 4 bases, with 7 bases spanning the gap. CDR3 nucleotide sequence: TGTGCCAGCAGTTTCGGGCCATACAATGAGCAGTTCTTC. Translated, it gives CASSFGPYNEQFF.

This chain joins TRBV28 and TRBJ1-5; D is perhaps TRBD1 (6 bases). Trimming took off 2 bases at V and 4 bases at J, with 9 bases between the two ends. The CDR3 runs 14 residues. Germline CDR1 and CDR2: MDHEN and SYDVKM. Here the CDR3 reads CASSLGQGNQPQHF. The CDR3 DNA reads as TGTGCCAGCAGTTTAGGGCAGGGGAATCAGCCCCAGCATTTT.

The chain recombines TRBV15 with TRBJ1-4; D is uncertain. CDR1 LNHNV and CDR2 YYDKDF come from the germline V gene (reference sequence). The V and J ends lost 0 bases and 11 bases respectively, with 10 bases between them. CDR3 length: 13 amino acids. CDR3 bases: TGTGCCACCAGCAGAGATCGCGAAGCCAAACTGTTTTTT. Translating it yields CATSRDREAKLFF.

This clone was seen a single time. The J gene is TRBJ2-5, the V gene TRBV7-9, with 9 nucleotides matching TRBD2. Germline V gives CDR1 SEHNR, CDR2 FQNEAQ (reference sequence). This CDR3 is built from 15 residues. V dropped 3 bases and J dropped 2; count of bases not matched to a gene: 4. The chain's CDR3 is CASSFPAGGQETQYF. CDR3 bases: TGTGCCAGCAGCTTCCCTGCGGGGGGGCAAGAGACCCAGTACTTC. Full variable domain (remainder filled in from reference TRBV7-9 and TRBJ2-5): DTGVSQNPRHKITKRGQNVTFRCDPISEHNRLYWYRQTLGQGPEFLTYFQNEAQLEKSRLLSDRFSAERPKGSFSTLEIQRTEQGDSAMYLCASSFPAGGQETQYFGPGTRLLVL.

The J gene is TRBJ1-2, the V gene TRBV5-8, with D possibly being TRBD1 (6 bases). The CDR3 is made up of 12 amino acids. V shed 2 bases and J shed 14 bases, with 16 bases lying between them. Germline V gene data show CDR1 as SGHTS and CDR2 as YDEGEE. The CDR3 DNA sequence: TGTGCCAGCAGCTTTTCCGGGACAAGGATTACCTTC. Translating it yields CASSFSGTRITF.

A single count supports this clone. The chain carries TRBV9 and TRBJ1-3, with unresolved D. CDR1 and CDR2 (germline): SGDLS, YYNGEE. The CDR3 consists of 19 residues. V lost 2 bases, J lost 0 bases, and 21 bases lay in between. The CDR3 bases are TGTGCCAGCAGCGTTAGTTATGGCGGACGGATGATCTCTGGAAACACCATATATTTT. Residues: CASSVSYGGRMISGNTIYF.

The gene calls are TRBV7-9 and TRBJ1-2; 8 bases are shared with TRBD1. V was pared by 4 bases and J by 5 bases, with 6 bases of the junction left unmatched. Germline V lookup: CDR1 SEHNR, CDR2 FQNEAQ (reference sequence). The length of the CDR3 is 14 residues. CDR3 region: CASSSDRVVYGYTF. CDR3 DNA sequence: TGTGCCAGCAGCTCGGACAGGGTAGTATATGGCTACACCTTC.

The count of this clone is one. V and J are TRBV2 and TRBJ2-3; possible D gene TRBD1, 6 bases. V was shortened by 6 bases and J by 2 bases, with 18 bases between the two germline ends. CDR3 length equals 16 residues. Germline V gene lookup returns CDR1 SNHLY and CDR2 FYNNEI. The DNA for the CDR3 is TGTGCCAGCAGCCTGGACAGAAGCTTATTCACAGATACGCAGTATTTT. Translating it yields CASSLDRSLFTDTQYF.

The chain employs TRBV29-1 and TRBJ2-7; perhaps TRBD1 as D (6 bases). This CDR3 is built from 15 residues. Germline V gene data show CDR1 as SQVTM and CDR2 as ANQGSEA. Trimming took 0 bases from V and 6 from J, leaving 18 bases between them. CDR3 bases: TGCAGCGTTGAAGATGAGGACAGCGGCCTCTCCGAGCAGTACTTC. It is translated as CSVEDEDSGLSEQYF.

The chain carries TRBV25-1 and TRBJ1-5; 8 bases align to TRBD1. V lost 4 bases and J lost 6; bases outside the gene matches: 8. The germline gives CDR1 MGHDK, CDR2 SYGVNS. The CDR3 spans 15 residues. The chain's CDR3 is CASSGTGTGSQPQHF. CDR3 nucleotide sequence: TGTGCCAGCAGTGGGACAGGGACAGGCAGTCAGCCCCAGCATTTT.

The chain uses TRBV4-2 and TRBJ1-2; 9 positions agree with TRBD1. The germline V gene has CDR1 LGHNA and CDR2 YNFKEQ. The CDR3 consists of 14 residues. V shed 6 bases, J shed 6 bases, and the junction held 8 bases outside the gene matches. CDR3 region: CASSRTGGRDGYTF. DNA of the CDR3: TGTGCCAGCAGTCGCACAGGGGGCAGGGATGGCTACACCTTC.